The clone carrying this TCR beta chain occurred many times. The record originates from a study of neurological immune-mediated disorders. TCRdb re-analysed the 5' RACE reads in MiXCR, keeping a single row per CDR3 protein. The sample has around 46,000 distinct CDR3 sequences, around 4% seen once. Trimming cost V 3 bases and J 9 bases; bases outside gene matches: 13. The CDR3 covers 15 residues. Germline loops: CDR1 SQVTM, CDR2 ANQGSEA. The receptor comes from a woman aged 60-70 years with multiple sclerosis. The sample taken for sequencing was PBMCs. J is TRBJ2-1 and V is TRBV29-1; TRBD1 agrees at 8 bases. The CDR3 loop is CSVDERDRKAGEQFF. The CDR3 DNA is TGCAGCGTTGACGAGAGGGACAGGAAGGCCGGTGAGCAGTTCTTC.